The 20 T cell receptor beta chains reported below all come from one sample, sequenced in a study of T cells in Graves' hyperthyroidism and ophthalmopathy. RNA transcripts gave rise to amplified TCR beta CDR3 regions. TCR CDR3 regions were first amplified by RT-PCR with HTBI primers. Each CDR3 protein gets one entry after TCRdb re-called the multiplex PCR reads with MiXCR. Of around 540,000 distinct CDR3 sequences listed, just over 45% are singletons. Source material: peripheral blood or thyroid tissue (not recorded which). The receptors stem from a young woman with Graves' hyperthyroidism.

V usage is TRBV19 and J usage is TRBJ2-7, with a possible D match to TRBD1 (7 bases). Trimming took 4 bases from V and 3 from J, leaving 13 bases between them. The germline gives CDR1 LNHDA, CDR2 SQIVND (reference sequence). The CDR3 covers 14 residues. CDR3: CASSTGTAGYEQYF. Written as DNA, the CDR3 is TGTGCCAGTAGTACCGGGACAGCGGGCTACGAGCAGTACTTC. The whole variable domain, filled in from reference TRBV19 and TRBJ2-7, reads DGGITQSPKYLFRKEGQNVTLSCEQNLNHDAMYWYRQDPGQGLRLIYYSQIVNDFQKGDIAEGYSVSREKKESFPLTVTSAQKNPTAFYLCASSTGTAGYEQYFGPGTRLTVT.

This clonotype was counted at least ten times. V usage is TRBV12-3 or TRBV12-4 and J usage is TRBJ1-5; TRBD1 is a possible D gene (5 bases). V was clipped by 6 bases and J by 6 bases, with 18 bases between them. This CDR3 contains 15 residues. The DNA for the CDR3 is TGTGCCAGCAGCCGTTTATCGGGGCTGGGTCAGCCCCAGCATTTT. This gives the protein CASSRLSGLGQPQHF.

The chain links TRBV10-3 to TRBJ1-2; possible D gene TRBD1, 6 bases. The CDR3 covers 13 residues. Germline-derived CDR1 and CDR2 are ENHRY and SYGVKD. V lost 4 bases to trimming and J lost 3 bases, with 9 bases between them. The CDR3 sequence is CAISAAGDYGYTF. CDR3 DNA: TGTGCCATCAGTGCGGCAGGGGACTATGGCTACACCTTC.

This clonotype was counted a few times. This chain links TRBV12-3 or TRBV12-4 with TRBJ1-2; D is possibly TRBD1 (6 bases). This CDR3 region has 15 residues. The V and J ends lost 7 bases and 0 bases respectively, with 15 bases between them. The CDR3 sequence: CASTLTGTSNYGYTF. The DNA for the CDR3 is TGTGCCAGCACCTTAACAGGGACCTCTAACTATGGCTACACCTTC.

This clonotype was observed a few times. V and J are TRBV20-1 and TRBJ1-2; D is possibly TRBD1 (6 bases). V lost 6 bases to trimming and J lost 5 bases, with 13 bases between them. The CDR3 extends over 12 amino acids. Germline V gene sequence: CDR1 DFQATT, CDR2 SNEGSKA (reference sequence). CDR3 DNA: TGCAGTGCAAATCCGGGACATTATGGCTACACCTTC. Translating it yields CSANPGHYGYTF.

This clonotype has at least ten counts. The genes are TRBV2 and TRBJ1-1; no definite D call. V was pared by 4 bases and J by 10 bases, with 13 bases between. The germline V gene has CDR1 SNHLY and CDR2 FYNNEI. The CDR3 totals 12 residues. CDR3 protein: CASSGAPRAAFF. The CDR3 nucleotides read TGTGCCAGCAGTGGGGCCCCTAGGGCAGCTTTCTTT.

This chain connects TRBV7-9 to TRBJ1-1; 7 bases fit TRBD1. The germline CDR1 and CDR2 sequences are SEHNR and FQNEAQ (reference sequence). The CDR3 has 15 residues. Unmatched junction bases numbered 12, after V lost 0 bases and J lost 11 bases. The CDR3 protein is CASSLALPGQPTAFF. The DNA of the CDR3 is TGTGCCAGCAGCTTAGCGCTACCGGGACAGCCTACGGCTTTCTTT.

The V call is TRBV20-1, the J call TRBJ2-5, with TRBD2 as a possible D gene (6 bases). There are 11 residues in the CDR3. Germline V CDR1 and CDR2: DFQATT, SNEGSKA (reference sequence). Trimming cost V 1 base and J 10 bases, with 10 bases left between them. CDR3 amino acids: CSARGRGLQYF. CDR3 bases: TGCAGTGCTAGAGGGCGGGGACTCCAGTACTTC.

Points on this clonotype: Its ends do not fully match the called genes, so a read error is possible. This sequence joins TRBV7-2 and TRBJ1-2; D call uncertain. The germline gives CDR1 SGHTA, CDR2 FQGNSA. This CDR3 spans 14 amino acids. The CDR3 sequence: CASSLGQYLGGYTF. Here the CDR3 DNA reads TGTGCCAGCAGTTTAGGTCAGTACCTAGGCGGCTACACCTTC.

This clonotype was seen a handful of times. The J gene is TRBJ1-2, the V gene TRBV25-1, with TRBD1 as a possible D gene (5 bases). Trimming left V 5 bases short and J 7 bases short, with 23 bases between. The V gene's germline CDR1 is MGHDK and CDR2 SYGVNS. The CDR3 covers 16 residues. DNA of the CDR3: TGTGCCAGCAGTTTAGCGCCGGAGGGGACTACAGCTGGCTACACCTTC. Its translation: CASSLAPEGTTAGYTF.

The chain links TRBV5-1 to TRBJ2-7, with a tentative D call TRBD2 (5 bases). CDR1 and CDR2 (germline): SGHRS, YFSETQ. The CDR3 has 15 residues. The germline V and J ends were trimmed by 4 bases and 0 bases, with 14 bases remaining between them. CDR3 bases: TGCGCCAGCAGCAAGAGGGCAGCCTTCTCCTACGAGCAGTACTTC. Amino acid sequence: CASSKRAAFSYEQYF. Full variable domain (outside the CDR3, taken from reference TRBV5-1 and TRBJ2-7): KAGVTQTPRYLIKTRGQQVTLSCSPISGHRSVSWYQQTPGQGLQFLFEYFSETQRNKGNFPGRFSGRQFSNSRSEMNVSTLELGDSALYLCASSKRAAFSYEQYFGPGTRLTVT.

The DNA of the CDR3 is TGTGCCAGTATTCCCGAGGGACAGGTCAACACCGGGGAGCTGTTTTTT. Translating gives CASIPEGQVNTGELFF. The chain employs TRBV19 and TRBJ2-2; TRBD1 agrees at 8 bases. The trim removed 7 bases at V and 2 bases at J, leaving 9 bases unmatched. CDR3 length equals 16 residues. Germline-derived CDR1 and CDR2 are LNHDA and SQIVND (reference sequence).

The table lists this clonotype with a few counts. The chain carries TRBV20-1 and TRBJ1-3; D is ambiguous. CDR1 DFQATT and CDR2 SNEGSKA come from the germline V gene (reference sequence). V gave up 6 bases and J gave up 6 bases, with 15 bases separating them. This CDR3 comprises 13 residues. The CDR3 DNA sequence: TGCAGTGCCCCTGGACGGGCCCTAAACACCATATATTTT. This gives the protein CSAPGRALNTIYF.

The chain has TRBV10-3 and TRBJ1-2; D perhaps matches TRBD1 (5 bases). The length of the CDR3 is 14 residues. Per germline, CDR1 ENHRY and CDR2 SYGVKD. V gave up 6 bases and J gave up 4 bases, with 15 bases separating them. CDR3 sequence (DNA): TGTGCCATCAGCCCACAGGTTGCTCGCTATGGCTACACCTTC. The encoded protein is CAISPQVARYGYTF.

The chain carries TRBV20-1 and TRBJ1-1; the D gene is possibly TRBD1 (5 bases). Germline V gene lookup returns CDR1 DFQATT and CDR2 SNEGSKA (reference sequence). V shed 1 base and J shed 1 base, with 10 bases lying between them. This CDR3 contains 14 residues. CDR3 sequence reads: CSARVGHQNTEAFF. The DNA of the CDR3 is TGCAGTGCTAGAGTCGGACATCAGAACACTGAAGCTTTCTTT.

This clonotype has a count of ten or more. The chain carries TRBV29-1 and TRBJ1-1; D is possibly TRBD1 (6 bases). This CDR3 is 12 amino acids long. Trimming stripped 3 bases from V and 5 bases from J, with 10 bases between. Germline assignment: CDR1 SQVTM and CDR2 ANQGSEA. Here the CDR3 reads CSVEGAGTEAFF. The DNA of the CDR3 is TGCAGCGTTGAGGGGGCTGGGACTGAAGCTTTCTTT.

A note on this clonotype: A read error is the likely source, as a far larger clone sits one nucleotide away. The chain is built from TRBV10-1 and TRBJ2-7; 11 nucleotides match TRBD1. From germline, CDR1 is WNHNN and CDR2 SYGVQD (reference sequence). The junction had 6 bases not matched to a gene; V was cut back by 6 bases and J by 8 bases. This CDR3 is built from 13 residues. CDR3 DNA: TGCGCCAGCAGCCGGGACAGGGGGTACAAGCAGTACTTC. It is translated as CASSRDRGYKQYF.

This clonotype has ten or more counts. The V call is TRBV9, the J call TRBJ1-4, with D maybe TRBD1 (6 bases). The CDR3 is 15 residues long. The ends were cut back, 4 bases at V and 0 bases at J, with 10 bases in the middle. The germline V gene encodes CDR1 SGDLS and CDR2 YYNGEE. CDR3 coding DNA: TGTGCCAGCAGCTTGGGACACCCAACTAATGAAAAACTGTTTTTT. It translates to CASSLGHPTNEKLFF.

V gene TRBV7-9 combines with J gene TRBJ2-7; TRBD2 matches 13 bases. CDR1 is SEHNR and CDR2 is FQNEAQ in the germline V gene (reference sequence). V was pared by 6 bases and J by 7 bases, with 12 bases of the junction left unmatched. This CDR3 has 16 amino acids. CDR3 amino acids: CASSPGLAGKESEQYF. In nucleotides, the CDR3 is TGTGCCAGCAGTCCGGGACTAGCGGGAAAGGAGTCTGAGCAGTACTTC.

The chain links TRBV20-1 to TRBJ2-5, with TRBD1 as a possible D gene (6 bases). Per the germline V gene, CDR1 is DFQATT and CDR2 is SNEGSKA (reference sequence). The CDR3 length is 11 residues. Between the trimmed V and J ends, which lost 0 bases and 7 bases, there was a span of 6 bases. The CDR3: CSAREQGTQYF. CDR3 DNA sequence: TGCAGTGCTAGAGAACAGGGGACCCAGTACTTC.